This TCR beta chain was sequenced in a study of Graves' ophthalmopathy and Graves' hyperthyroidism. About the study: The study drew peripheral blood at initial diagnosis, before any treatment.

This clonotype has a count of ten or more. Its antigen is unidentified. Researchers turned away patients with other autoimmune diseases, uncontrolled infections, pregnancy or lactation. The authors amplified TCR beta CDR3 regions from RNA transcripts. The library came from an HTBI-primed first-round RT-PCR and a second-round multiplex PCR. TCRdb recomputed calls from the multiplex PCR reads with MiXCR, one row per CDR3 protein. Altogether 200,000 to 250,000 distinct CDR3 sequences are present, about a fifth being singletons, with the ten largest covering approximately 39%. Points from the study as a whole: Blood also held most thyroid clonotypes expanded above 0.001 frequency.

This CDR3 is 12 amino acids long. Germline V gene data show CDR1 as SEHNR and CDR2 as FQNEAQ (reference sequence). V lost 6 bases and J 6 bases, leaving 8 bases between the germline ends. J is TRBJ2-2 and V is TRBV7-9, with D tentatively TRBD1 (5 bases). The sequenced sample was peripheral blood. The receptor's source is a woman aged 50 to 60 with Graves' ophthalmopathy. CDR3 coding DNA: TGTGCCAGCAGGGCAGGGTCCGGGGAGCTGTTTTTT. Translated: CASRAGSGELFF.